One and the same sample provided the 18 T cell receptor beta chains below, sequenced in a study of T cells expressing NK-cell markers. Using the 5' RACE reads, TCRdb records one entry per CDR3 protein without DNA. The sample yields about 390,000 distinct CDR3 sequences, of which the top ten take up about 10%. Sequenced: blood T cells: a sorted CD56 or NKG2C T cell subset, CD4+ or CD8+ T cells, or bulk PBMC T cells (not recorded which). These receptors all come from a woman in her 50s in good health.

The V gene is TRBV10-2, the J gene TRBJ2-2; TCRdb names TRBD2, which stays unverified in the absence of DNA. CDR3 length: 16 amino acids. From germline, CDR1 is WSHSY and CDR2 SAAADI. The CDR3 sequence is CASSVRLAGGTGELFF.

This sequence joins TRBV27 and TRBJ2-3; the D call from TCRdb, TRBD1, cannot be confirmed without DNA. Germline CDR1 and CDR2: MNHEY and SMNVEV (reference sequence). CDR3 length equals 17 residues. This CDR3 is CASSQQPTGSVTDTQYF.

The chain has TRBV10-3 and TRBJ2-3; TCRdb picks TRBD1, but there is no DNA to check that call. Germline CDR1 and CDR2: ENHRY and SYGVKD. The CDR3 contains 13 residues. The chain's CDR3 is CATRNFPTDTQYF.

The CDR3: CASSLDLVLAKNIQYF. V gene TRBV11-2 combines with J gene TRBJ2-4. The CDR3 contains 16 residues. Per the germline V gene, CDR1 is SGHAT and CDR2 is FQNNGV. The entire variable domain, with the rest obtained from reference TRBV11-2 and TRBJ2-4, is as follows: EAGVAQSPRYKIIEKRQSVAFWCNPISGHATLYWYQQILGQGPKLLIQFQNNGVVDDSQLPKDRFSAERLKGVDSTLKIQPAKLEDSAVYLCASSLDLVLAKNIQYFGAGTRLSVL.

The rearrangement links TRBV29-1 to TRBJ2-1. Germline CDR1 is SQVTM and CDR2 is ANQGSEA. The CDR3 runs to 13 residues. CDR3 amino acids: CSVTVGPLNEQFF.

The rearrangement uses TRBV6-6 and TRBJ2-7; TCRdb's D call of TRBD1 is untestable without DNA. This CDR3 is 12 amino acids long. The germline gives CDR1 MNHNY, CDR2 SVGAGI (reference sequence). CDR3 protein: CASGLGPYEQYF.

This CDR3 reads CASSFGLDADTQYF. The V call is TRBV11-2, the J call TRBJ2-3. CDR1 and CDR2 from the germline V gene are SGHAT and FQNNGV. This CDR3 region has 14 residues.

The genes are TRBV9 and TRBJ2-3; TCRdb lists TRBD1, though no DNA is available to test this call. Germline CDR1 is SGDLS and CDR2 is YYNGEE. This CDR3 is 14 amino acids long. CDR3 sequence reads: CASSVQGFTDTQYF.

The chain links TRBV20-1 to TRBJ2-2; TCRdb picks TRBD2, but there is no DNA to check that call. The germline V gene has CDR1 DFQATT and CDR2 SNEGSKA (reference sequence). The CDR3 has 17 residues. CDR3 sequence reads: CSARDLRGRASTGELFF.

The gene calls are TRBV20-1 and TRBJ2-3; lacking DNA, the TRBD2 call made by TCRdb goes unchecked. The CDR3 totals 16 residues. CDR1 is DFQATT, CDR2 SNEGSKA, per germline (reference sequence). This chain's CDR3 is CSASSGSGTSTDTQYF.

The rearrangement joins TRBV12-3 or TRBV12-4 to TRBJ2-1; as DNA is missing, the TRBD2 call by TCRdb cannot be tested. CDR3 size: 13 residues. The CDR3 is CASSRLALNEQFF.

The chain couples TRBV20-1 to TRBJ1-6; TCRdb picks TRBD1, but there is no DNA to check that call. Looked up from germline, CDR1 is DFQATT and CDR2 is SNEGSKA (reference sequence). The CDR3 loop spans 18 amino acids. The CDR3 protein is CSASGLLNGIGGVSPLHF.

The V gene is TRBV18, the J gene TRBJ1-5. CDR3 length equals 14 residues. Germline assignment: CDR1 KGHSH and CDR2 LQKENI. The CDR3 reads CASSPWGGVQPQHF.

The chain combines TRBV4-2 with TRBJ1-2; TCRdb calls TRBD1, which cannot be checked without DNA. Germline CDR1 LGHNA, CDR2 YNFKEQ. The CDR3 is made up of 16 amino acids. The CDR3 sequence: CASSQVDPGTNYGYTF.

V is TRBV5-5 and J is TRBJ2-5; TCRdb selects TRBD1, and the lack of DNA leaves this call unchecked. The length of the CDR3 is 15 residues. CDR1 is SGHKS and CDR2 is YYEKEE in the germline V gene (reference sequence). The CDR3 sequence is CASLTGDRVQETQYF.

V and J are TRBV30 and TRBJ2-4; as DNA is missing, the TRBD1 call by TCRdb cannot be tested. Per the germline V gene, CDR1 is GTSNPN and CDR2 is SVGIG (reference sequence). The CDR3 spans 16 residues. This CDR3 reads CAWSDRGLLAKNIQYF.

The genes are TRBV20-1 and TRBJ1-5. CDR3 length equals 16 residues. Germline values: CDR1 DFQATT, CDR2 SNEGSKA (reference sequence). The CDR3 sequence is CSARGRGVVGNQPQHF.

The chain is built from TRBV20-1 and TRBJ2-1; the D call from TCRdb, TRBD2, cannot be confirmed without DNA. The CDR3 runs to 15 residues. Germline lookup yields CDR1 DFQATT and CDR2 SNEGSKA (reference sequence). The CDR3 is CSARDILAGVQEQFF.